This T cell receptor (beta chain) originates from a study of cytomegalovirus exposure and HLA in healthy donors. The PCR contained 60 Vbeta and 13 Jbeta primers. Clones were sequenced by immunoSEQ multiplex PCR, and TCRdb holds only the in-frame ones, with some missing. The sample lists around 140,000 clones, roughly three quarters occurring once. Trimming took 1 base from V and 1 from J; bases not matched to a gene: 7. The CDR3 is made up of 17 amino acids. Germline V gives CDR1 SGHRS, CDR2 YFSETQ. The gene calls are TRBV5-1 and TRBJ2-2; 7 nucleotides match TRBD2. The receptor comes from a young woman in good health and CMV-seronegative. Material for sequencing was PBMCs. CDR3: CASSLSRRGENTGELFF. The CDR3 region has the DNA TGCGCCAGCAGCTTGTCCCGTCGGGGGGAGAACACCGGGGAGCTGTTTTTT.